This T cell receptor (beta chain) came from a study of control samples from healthy donors and cancer patients. Measured with immunoSEQ multiplex PCR; TCRdb has only the in-frame clones, and not every one. The sample consists of 110,000 or so clones, approximately 84% of them appearing once. The V gene lost 5 bases and the J gene lost 2 bases, with 5 bases spanning the gap. Germline V lookup: CDR1 LGHNT, CDR2 FRNRAP. CDR3 length equals 12 residues. The sequence was obtained from a man younger than 35 in good health. The rearrangement uses TRBV12-5 and TRBJ2-3, with no clear D. Sequencing input: blood. CDR3 loop: CASGGFTDTQYF. DNA for the CDR3: TGTGCTAGTGGTGGGTTCACAGATACGCAGTATTTT.